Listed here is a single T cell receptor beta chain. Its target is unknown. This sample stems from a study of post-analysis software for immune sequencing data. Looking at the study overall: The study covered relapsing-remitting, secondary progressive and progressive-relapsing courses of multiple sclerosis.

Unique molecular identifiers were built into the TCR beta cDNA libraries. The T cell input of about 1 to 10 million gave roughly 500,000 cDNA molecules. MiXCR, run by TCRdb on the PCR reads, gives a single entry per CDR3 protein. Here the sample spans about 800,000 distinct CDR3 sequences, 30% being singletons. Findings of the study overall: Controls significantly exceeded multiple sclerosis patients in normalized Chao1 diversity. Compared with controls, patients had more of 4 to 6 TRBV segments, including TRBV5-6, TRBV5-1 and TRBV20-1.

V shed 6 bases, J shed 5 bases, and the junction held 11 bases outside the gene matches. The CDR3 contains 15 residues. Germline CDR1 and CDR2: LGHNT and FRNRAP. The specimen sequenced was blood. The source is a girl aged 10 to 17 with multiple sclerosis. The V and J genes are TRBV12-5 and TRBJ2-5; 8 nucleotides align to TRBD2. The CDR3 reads CASGKGLVGGETQYF. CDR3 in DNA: TGTGCTAGTGGGAAGGGACTAGTGGGAGGGGAGACCCAGTACTTC.